The present entry profiles one T cell receptor beta chain with its context. Ophthalmopathy was moderately-to-severely active, CAS at least 3, NOSPECS at least 4, lasting under 3 months. This specimen belongs to a study of Graves' ophthalmopathy and Graves' hyperthyroidism. CDR3 length: 12 residues. The ends were cut back, 6 bases at V and 7 bases at J, with 15 bases in the middle. CDR1 is DFQATT, CDR2 SNEGSKA, per germline (reference sequence). The TCR beta CDR3 regions underwent amplification from RNA transcripts. Amplification began with first-round RT-PCR using HTBI primers, then second-round multiplex PCR was performed. MiXCR was run by TCRdb on the multiplex PCR reads, yielding one entry per CDR3 protein. In the table there are about 240,000 distinct CDR3 sequences, 45% of which are singletons.

The sequence was obtained from an adult man with Graves' ophthalmopathy. The rearrangement links TRBV20-1 to TRBJ2-5, with D perhaps matching TRBD1 (6 bases). The sequencing sample was made of peripheral blood. CDR3 sequence (DNA): TGCAGTGCCTGGACAGTCGAAAGGACCCAGTACTTC. This gives the protein CSAWTVERTQYF.